Presented here are 7 T cell receptor beta chains from one specimen sequenced in a study of cytomegalovirus exposure and HLA in healthy donors. This PCR relied on a set of 60 Vbeta primers and 13 Jbeta primers. Repertoires were generated with immunoSEQ multiplex PCR, while TCRdb's copy carries only in-frame clones and drops some. The table lists 75,000 to 80,000 clones, around 80% of them singletons. What was sequenced was PBMCs. All receptors come from a male donor in good health and CMV-seronegative.

Turning to this clone: The junction does not match germline at one end; this may be a read error. The chain has TRBV27 and TRBJ2-7, with TRBD1 as a possible D gene (5 bases). Looked up from germline, CDR1 is MNHEY and CDR2 is SMNVEV (reference sequence). The CDR3 runs 13 residues. Written as DNA, the CDR3 is TGTGCCAGCAGTTTAGGACACTCCTGCGAGCAGTACTTC. Translating it yields CASSLGHSCEQYF.

This clone was seen just once. The V call is TRBV19, the J call TRBJ1-6; 9 bases agree with TRBD1. Unmatched junction bases numbered 14, after V lost 4 bases and J lost 10 bases. The germline V gene has CDR1 LNHDA and CDR2 SQIVND (reference sequence). The CDR3 loop spans 17 amino acids. This CDR3 is CASSTGQGPGWGSPLHF. In nucleotides, the CDR3 is TGTGCCAGTAGTACGGGACAGGGCCCCGGTTGGGGATCACCCCTCCACTTT. The full variable domain, rest sourced from reference TRBV19 and TRBJ1-6, is DGGITQSPKYLFRKEGQNVTLSCEQNLNHDAMYWYRQDPGQGLRLIYYSQIVNDFQKGDIAEGYSVSREKKESFPLTVTSAQKNPTAFYLCASSTGQGPGWGSPLHFGNGTRLTVT.

The V and J genes are TRBV29-1 and TRBJ2-3; 15 nucleotides align to TRBD2. Trimming took 4 bases from V and 4 from J; bases not matched to a gene: 6. Per germline, CDR1 SQVTM and CDR2 ANQGSEA. The CDR3 covers 16 residues. CDR3 nucleotides: TGCAGCGTTGTCGGGACTAGCGGGAGGCGGGCAGATACGCAGTATTTT. Amino acids: CSVVGTSGRRADTQYF.

The chain has TRBV7-9 and TRBJ1-2; D is perhaps TRBD1 (5 bases). In germline, CDR1 is SEHNR, CDR2 FQNEAQ (reference sequence). V lost 2 bases and J 7 bases, leaving 11 bases between the germline ends. The CDR3 is 13 residues long. The CDR3: CASSLSRDGGYTF. The CDR3 bases are TGTGCCAGCAGCTTAAGCAGGGATGGTGGCTACACCTTC.

This clone was detected a few times. V usage is TRBV28 and J usage is TRBJ2-1, with no clear D. CDR3 length equals 12 residues. The ends were cut back, 2 bases at V and 7 bases at J, with 6 bases in the middle. Looked up from germline, CDR1 is MDHEN and CDR2 is SYDVKM. CDR3: CASSLSVNEQFF. As DNA, the CDR3 is TGTGCCAGCAGTTTAAGCGTTAATGAGCAGTTCTTC.

The chain is built from TRBV10-1 and TRBJ2-2; TRBD2 aligns across 7 bases. The CDR3 spans 18 residues. Trimming at V came to 3 bases and at J to 6 bases, leaving 16 bases not matched to a gene. From germline, CDR1 is WNHNN and CDR2 SYGVQD (reference sequence). The CDR3 DNA reads as TGCGCCAGCAGTGACCGATCTCGGACTAGTAACGCCGCCGGGGAGCTGTTTTTT. This translates into CASSDRSRTSNAAGELFF.

The V gene is TRBV10-3, the J gene TRBJ1-4, with D perhaps matching TRBD1 (5 bases). Germline CDR1 and CDR2: ENHRY and SYGVKD. CDR3 length: 14 amino acids. V lost 6 bases to trimming and J lost 5 bases, with 13 bases between them. The CDR3 DNA follows: TGTGCCATCAGGGCGGGGCCAGGCAATGAAAAACTGTTTTTT. This translates into CAIRAGPGNEKLFF.